A single sample gave rise to the 18 T cell receptor beta chains below, sequenced in a study of blood T cell repertoires in COVID-19. Profiling relied on immunoSEQ multiplex PCR, and the TCRdb table lists in-frame clones only, not all of them. The sample carries hundreds of thousands of clones, about nine tenths recorded once. Sequences were obtained from peripheral blood. Receptors were obtained from a man older than 75 with acute or convalescent COVID-19.

This clone has a single count. This chain joins TRBV7-9 and TRBJ2-7, with D maybe TRBD2 (5 bases). Germline lookup yields CDR1 SEHNR and CDR2 FQNEAQ (reference sequence). CDR3 length: 14 residues. V dropped 1 base and J dropped 2 bases, with 9 bases sitting between them. CDR3 residues: CASSLGPGAYEQYF. The CDR3 DNA sequence: TGTGCCAGCAGCTTAGGCCCCGGGGCCTACGAGCAGTACTTC.

This clone was recorded only once. The J gene is TRBJ1-5, the V gene TRBV19; weak D call: TRBD1 (6 bases). Germline loops: CDR1 LNHDA, CDR2 SQIVND (reference sequence). There are 18 residues in the CDR3. Trimming left V 5 bases short and J 0 bases short, with 20 bases between. The CDR3 DNA sequence: TGTGCCAGTAGTCAGGACAGTATTTTTTCATATAGCAATCAGCCCCAGCATTTT. Its translation: CASSQDSIFSYSNQPQHF.

This chain uses TRBV5-1 with TRBJ2-7; D possibly corresponds to TRBD2 (5 bases). V lost 0 bases to trimming and J lost 7 bases, with 20 bases between them. The germline CDR1 and CDR2 sequences are SGHRS and YFSETQ. The CDR3 contains 16 residues. CDR3 in DNA: TGCGCCAGCAGCTTGGTGCCCGGGATGGAGTCTAGTGAGCAGTACTTC. This translates into CASSLVPGMESSEQYF.

This clone has just a few counts. This chain links TRBV6-2 or TRBV6-3 with TRBJ2-7, with D possibly TRBD1 on 6 matching bases. Germline CDR1 is MNHEY and CDR2 is SVGEGT. V was clipped by 0 bases and J by 12 bases, with 9 bases between them. The CDR3 runs 11 residues. This chain's CDR3 is CASSYSGALYV. CDR3 DNA sequence: TGTGCCAGCAGTTACTCGGGGGCGTTGTACGTC.

This chain connects TRBV6-4 to TRBJ2-6; TRBD1 matches 9 bases. Germline assignment: CDR1 MRHNA and CDR2 SNTAGT. V shed 0 bases and J 0 bases; nucleotides not matched to a gene: 3. The CDR3 runs to 18 residues. The CDR3 region is CASSDSGQGGSGANVLTF. DNA of the CDR3: TGTGCCAGCAGTGACTCGGGACAGGGAGGCTCTGGGGCCAACGTCCTGACTTTC.

The J gene is TRBJ2-3, the V gene TRBV10-1, with 9 bases that match TRBD2. The CDR3 spans 16 residues. The germline V gene has CDR1 WNHNN and CDR2 SYGVQD (reference sequence). The junction had 7 bases not matched to a gene; V was cut back by 4 bases and J by 2 bases. CDR3 DNA sequence: TGCGCCAGCAGTGCTAGCGGGGCCGACCTCACAGATACGCAGTATTTT. Its translation is CASSASGADLTDTQYF.

This clone was counted a single time. The J gene is TRBJ2-3, the V gene TRBV11-2, with 8 nucleotides matching TRBD2. Germline trimming cut 1 base from V and 5 bases from J; bases unmatched to any gene: 2. The germline V gene has CDR1 SGHAT and CDR2 FQNNGV. The CDR3 is 14 residues long. The CDR3 loop reads CASSLGLAGDTQYF. DNA of the CDR3: TGTGCCAGCAGCTTAGGCCTAGCGGGAGATACGCAGTATTTT.

By sample fraction, this clone is medium-sized. CDR3 loop: CAWIGPGLANNEQFF. CDR3 nucleotides: TGTGCCTGGATTGGTCCGGGACTAGCGAACAATGAGCAGTTCTTC. The chain couples TRBV30 to TRBJ2-1; 10 bases map to TRBD2. The CDR3 consists of 15 residues. The germline CDR1 and CDR2 sequences are GTSNPN and SVGIG (reference sequence). The trim removed 4 bases at V and 5 bases at J, leaving 8 bases unmatched.

The chain has TRBV6-2 or TRBV6-3 and TRBJ2-1; D ambiguous. V was clipped by 2 bases and J by 7 bases, with 6 bases between them. CDR3 length equals 12 residues. Germline CDR1 reads MNHEY; CDR2 reads SVGEGT. The CDR3 loop reads CASSYSANEQFF. As DNA, the CDR3 is TGTGCCAGCAGTTACAGCGCGAATGAGCAGTTCTTC.

This chain connects TRBV6-2 or TRBV6-3 to TRBJ1-5, with 8 bases aligning to TRBD1. V trimming: 0 bases; J trimming: 6 bases; junction bases outside the gene matches: 7. CDR1 and CDR2 from the germline V gene are MNHEY and SVGEGT. The CDR3 extends over 16 amino acids. The CDR3 reads CASSYSRAGGGQPQHF. The CDR3 bases are TGTGCCAGCAGTTACTCGAGGGCAGGGGGCGGTCAGCCCCAGCATTTT.

The V and J genes are TRBV28 and TRBJ1-4; tentatively, D is TRBD1 (5 bases). Germline CDR1 MDHEN, CDR2 SYDVKM. This CDR3 contains 15 residues. Trimming stripped 6 bases from V and 7 bases from J, with 18 bases between. CDR3 in DNA: TGTGCCAGCAGCCCCCGGGGGGGATGGGGTGAAAAACTGTTTTTT. This translates into CASSPRGGWGEKLFF.

This clone was seen once. The rearrangement links TRBV7-6 to TRBJ1-3; D call uncertain. The CDR3 runs 17 residues. Germline CDR1 reads SGHVS; CDR2 reads FNYEAQ. Trimming stripped 2 bases from V and 4 bases from J, with 18 bases between. The CDR3 loop reads CASSLSVLASPGNTIYF. DNA of the CDR3: TGTGCCAGCAGCTTATCGGTCCTCGCTTCTCCCGGAAACACCATATATTTT.

The gene calls are TRBV2 and TRBJ2-7; TRBD2 aligns across 8 bases. The CDR3 is 13 amino acids. The J segment lost 7 bases and the V segment lost 8 bases, leaving 10 bases of the junction unmatched. CDR1 is SNHLY, CDR2 FYNNEI, per germline. The CDR3 loop is CASREGDLGEQYF. The CDR3 DNA sequence: TGTGCCAGCCGGGAGGGGGACCTGGGGGAGCAGTACTTC.

The rearrangement joins TRBV6-5 to TRBJ1-2; D is unclear. Per germline, CDR1 MNHEY and CDR2 SVGAGI. V was pared by 7 bases and J by 4 bases, with 4 bases between. The CDR3 runs to 10 residues. The CDR3 sequence: CASNSYGYTF. CDR3 DNA sequence: TGTGCCAGCAATAGCTATGGCTACACCTTC.

This rearrangement joins TRBV6-6 to TRBJ2-3; 9 bases are a match to TRBD2. In germline, CDR1 is MNHNY, CDR2 SVGAGI (reference sequence). Germline trimming cut 6 bases from V and 6 bases from J; bases unmatched to any gene: 10. CDR3 length equals 15 residues. The CDR3 nucleotides are TGTGCCAGCAGCTCGGGTAGCGGGAGAGCGGATACGCAGTATTTT. Translation: CASSSGSGRADTQYF.

The chain joins TRBV27 to TRBJ2-3, with 8 bases fitting TRBD1. Germline V CDR1 and CDR2: MNHEY, SMNVEV (reference sequence). With 2 bases clipped from V and 4 bases from J, the junction kept 14 bases outside the gene matches. This CDR3 contains 18 residues. The CDR3 spells CASSLTPQTGGMSDTQYF. DNA of the CDR3: TGTGCCAGCAGTTTAACACCTCAAACAGGGGGTATGTCAGATACGCAGTATTTT.

J is TRBJ2-2 and V is TRBV7-2, with D possibly matching TRBD2 (6 bases). Germline CDR1 and CDR2: SGHTA and FQGNSA. Trimming cost V 3 bases and J 7 bases, with 21 bases left between them. There are 17 residues in the CDR3. The DNA of the CDR3 is TGTGCCAGCAGCTTGAGGGGATCCCCGGGGGTAGGCGGGGAGCTGTTTTTT. It yields the protein CASSLRGSPGVGGELFF.

The chain carries TRBV7-8 and TRBJ2-1, with 12 positions matching TRBD2. Germline V lookup: CDR1 SGHVS, CDR2 FQNEAQ. The V gene end was trimmed by 5 bases and the J gene end by 2 bases; junction bases not matched to a gene: 7. CDR3 length: 17 residues. CDR3 residues: CASSLHPSGRAYNEQFF. The CDR3 nucleotides are TGTGCCAGCAGCCTTCATCCTAGCGGGAGGGCCTACAATGAGCAGTTCTTC.